This T cell receptor beta chain was retrieved from a study of T cells of healthy individuals (dated by TCRdb to 2017 to 2018). To note about this clonotype: Its antigen is still unknown. It has no much larger one-base neighbor in the sample; base qualities were not kept.

Sequences SQVTM (CDR1) and ANQGSEA (CDR2) are obtained from the germline V gene. V lost 6 bases and J lost 0 bases, and the count of bases not matched to a germline gene is 3. The CDR3 contains 14 residues, cysteine and phenylalanine counted. This entry keeps only the CDR3 DNA: 42 bases, framed from base 1. Library preparation employed 5' RACE. These reads were obtained on an Illumina MiSeq. TCRdb reprocessing: public reads trimmed at Q25 with fastp, clones called with MiXCR, in-frame beta chains kept. All rows with the same CDR3 protein become a single entry with the most common DNA and genes. This sample has 100,000 or so distinct CDR3 sequences in its table, and roughly a sixth of those were observed once. The top ten hold roughly 6.1% of the sample.

The chain was built from TRBV29-1 and TRBJ2-2; 8 junctional bases match TRBD1. The TCR sequence derives from a human donor in good health. The nucleotide sequence is given as TGCAGCGTCGAGGGACAGGCGAACACCGGGGAGCTGTTTTTT. Its amino acids are CSVEGQANTGELFF.